One and the same sample provided the 19 T cell receptor beta chains below, sequenced in a study of blood T cell repertoires in COVID-19. Sequencing was performed with immunoSEQ multiplex PCR; in TCRdb, only in-frame clones are kept and a portion is missing. Among some 250,000 clones listed, about nine tenths were seen once. Sequenced sample: peripheral blood. All receptors come from a man aged 25 to 40 who had recovered from COVID-19.

The chain couples TRBV20-1 to TRBJ2-5, with TRBD1 as a possible D gene (5 bases). V lost 7 bases and J lost 5, with 11 bases in between. The CDR3 is made up of 11 amino acids. Germline CDR1 DFQATT, CDR2 SNEGSKA (reference sequence). DNA of the CDR3: TGCAGTGTCAGGGCCCCGGAGACCCAGTACTTC. Its protein product is CSVRAPETQYF.

This chain uses TRBV7-7 with TRBJ2-7; D remains unclear. The ends were cut back, 1 base at V and 3 bases at J, with 10 bases in the middle. The germline V gene has CDR1 SSHAT and CDR2 FNYEAQ (reference sequence). The CDR3 consists of 14 residues. CDR3 residues: CASSLDMASYEQYF. DNA for the CDR3: TGTGCCAGCAGCTTAGACATGGCCAGCTACGAGCAGTACTTC.

The genes are TRBV6-5 and TRBJ2-5; 10 positions agree with TRBD2. Germline-derived CDR1 and CDR2 are MNHEY and SVGAGI. J lost 2 bases, V lost 6 bases, and 6 bases had no gene match. The CDR3 runs 15 residues. In DNA, the CDR3 is TGTGCCAGCAGCTCCCAAGCGGGAGGGCAAGAGACCCAGTACTTC. As protein: CASSSQAGGQETQYF.

The chain recombines TRBV7-9 with TRBJ2-3, with TRBD2 identical over 11 bases. The CDR3 sequence is 16 residues long. Trimming removed 3 bases from V and 1 base from J; junction bases left unmatched: 3. Germline lookup yields CDR1 SEHNR and CDR2 FQNEAQ (reference sequence). The CDR3 coding sequence is TGTGCCAGCAGCTTGGTAGCGGGGGGGGGCACAGATACGCAGTATTTT. Its translation is CASSLVAGGGTDTQYF.

This chain joins TRBV11-3 and TRBJ1-1; D uncertain. Germline V CDR1 and CDR2: SGHNT, YENEEA. The CDR3 runs to 13 residues. V was clipped by 3 bases and J by 4 bases, with 9 bases between them. CDR3 in DNA: TGTGCCAGCAGCTTCCGGGAGCTCACTGAAGCTTTCTTT. Translating gives CASSFRELTEAFF.

V gene TRBV13 combines with J gene TRBJ2-1; 7 bases fit TRBD2. With 4 bases clipped from V and 3 bases from J, the junction kept 6 bases outside the gene matches. Germline V gene lookup returns CDR1 PRHDT and CDR2 FYEKMQ (reference sequence). The CDR3 has 15 amino acids. The DNA of the CDR3 is TGTGCCAGCAGCTCGAGGACTAGGGACTACAATGAGCAGTTCTTC. Residues: CASSSRTRDYNEQFF.

In its sample, this clone was seen a few times. The chain is built from TRBV5-6 and TRBJ2-1; 9 positions agree with TRBD2. V dropped 6 bases and J dropped 2; count of bases not matched to a gene: 6. This CDR3 is built from 15 residues. Germline assignment: CDR1 SGHDT and CDR2 YYEEEE. The chain's CDR3 is CASILGGGAYNEQFF. CDR3 DNA sequence: TGTGCCAGCATCCTTGGCGGGGGGGCCTACAATGAGCAGTTCTTC.

The chain links TRBV5-6 to TRBJ1-2; D call uncertain. Germline CDR1 is SGHDT and CDR2 is YYEEEE. Trimming removed 2 bases at V and 0 bases at J, with 11 bases between. This CDR3 is 15 amino acids long. The chain's CDR3 is CASSFQLGANYGYTF. As DNA, the CDR3 is TGTGCCAGCAGCTTTCAGCTGGGAGCTAACTATGGCTACACCTTC.

This chain joins TRBV10-1 and TRBJ2-5; a weak D match, TRBD1 (5 bases). The CDR3 is 12 residues long. V was cut by 6 bases and J by 4 bases, with 9 bases left in between. CDR1 is WNHNN and CDR2 is SYGVQD in the germline V gene (reference sequence). The CDR3 DNA reads TGCGCCAGCAGCGATGACAGAGAGACCCAGTACTTC. Translated: CASSDDRETQYF.

The genes are TRBV7-9 and TRBJ2-6; D might be TRBD2 (6 bases). The CDR3 sequence is 17 residues long. V lost 6 bases and J 6 bases, leaving 21 bases between the germline ends. CDR1 is SEHNR, CDR2 FQNEAQ, per germline (reference sequence). The CDR3 sequence is CASSSPRGSPLANVLTF. The CDR3 DNA reads TGTGCCAGCAGTTCCCCCCGGGGGTCCCCTCTGGCCAACGTCCTGACTTTC.

The rearrangement links TRBV29-1 to TRBJ2-7; weak D call: TRBD1 (6 bases). Per germline, CDR1 SQVTM and CDR2 ANQGSEA. The CDR3 contains 11 residues. Between the trimmed V and J ends, which lost 4 bases and 4 bases, there was a span of 8 bases. The DNA of the CDR3 is TGCAGCGTTGTCAGGGGTTACGAGCAGTACTTC. Translation: CSVVRGYEQYF.

The DNA of the CDR3 is TGTGCCAGCAGTAATACAGGGGGTTCCACAGATACGCAGTATTTT. Translated: CASSNTGGSTDTQYF. The rearrangement links TRBV6-4 to TRBJ2-3, with 8 bases matching TRBD1. This CDR3 is built from 15 residues. V dropped 5 bases and J dropped 2; count of bases not matched to a gene: 6. The germline gives CDR1 MRHNA, CDR2 SNTAGT.

This rearrangement joins TRBV5-6 to TRBJ2-7, with 7 bases matching TRBD2. The CDR3 covers 16 residues. V lost 3 bases to trimming and J lost 4 bases; unmatched junction nucleotides: 13. Germline CDR1 SGHDT, CDR2 YYEEEE. DNA of the CDR3: TGTGCCAGCAGCTATAGAGGACTAGGAGGCTCTTACGAGCAGTACTTC. This codes for CASSYRGLGGSYEQYF.

This chain joins TRBV7-9 and TRBJ2-3; D might be TRBD2 (5 bases). The CDR3 has 15 amino acids. Germline lookup yields CDR1 SEHNR and CDR2 FQNEAQ (reference sequence). V lost 5 bases and J 0 bases, leaving 12 bases between the germline ends. In DNA form, the CDR3 reads TGTGCCAGCAGCCCATTAGGACTGAGCACAGATACGCAGTATTTT. This translates into CASSPLGLSTDTQYF.

V gene TRBV6-4 combines with J gene TRBJ2-2; D perhaps matches TRBD2 (7 bases). Germline CDR1 is MRHNA and CDR2 is SNTAGT. The ends were cut back, 4 bases at V and 6 bases at J, with 9 bases in the middle. The length of the CDR3 is 13 residues. The CDR3 is CASSAGGPGELFF. The CDR3 DNA is TGTGCCAGCAGTGCGGGGGGCCCCGGGGAGCTGTTTTTT.

This chain joins TRBV4-2 and TRBJ1-3; a possible D gene is TRBD1 (5 bases). Germline CDR1 reads LGHNA; CDR2 reads YNFKEQ. Trimming cost V 0 bases and J 2 bases, with 11 bases left between them. CDR3 length equals 16 residues. The CDR3 spells CASSQDRRTPGNTIYF. The CDR3 bases are TGTGCCAGCAGCCAAGATCGAAGGACACCTGGAAACACCATATATTTT.

The chain has TRBV5-1 and TRBJ2-1; no clear D. Trimming stripped 0 bases from V and 6 bases from J, with 13 bases between. Germline V CDR1 and CDR2: SGHRS, YFSETQ. The CDR3 extends over 15 amino acids. The CDR3 DNA is TGCGCCAGCAGCTTGGAGCCACGGTCGGTCAATGAGCAGTTCTTC. As protein: CASSLEPRSVNEQFF.

The V call is TRBV27, the J call TRBJ1-2, with 7 bases fitting TRBD1. The CDR3 has 15 amino acids. V lost 4 bases, J lost 4 bases, and 9 bases stayed unmatched. The germline CDR1 and CDR2 sequences are MNHEY and SMNVEV (reference sequence). CDR3 DNA sequence: TGTGCCAGCAGTTCGGGACAGTTCTGGGGCTATGGCTACACCTTC. Amino acid sequence: CASSSGQFWGYGYTF.

The gene calls are TRBV7-2 and TRBJ2-3; D ambiguous. CDR3 size: 15 residues. In germline, CDR1 is SGHTA, CDR2 FQGNSA. V lost 1 base and J 4 bases, leaving 12 bases between the germline ends. The CDR3 region is CASSLGVGPADTQYF. The CDR3 coding sequence is TGTGCCAGCAGCTTAGGAGTGGGCCCGGCAGATACGCAGTATTTT.